This T cell receptor beta chain was recorded in a study of T-cell reconstitution after alpha-beta-depleted transplantation in children. V shed 2 bases and J shed 8 bases, with 17 bases lying between them. The CDR3 runs 15 residues. CDR1 and CDR2 (germline): KGHSH, LQKENI. A TCRbeta library incorporating unique molecular identifiers was prepared. In TCRdb, the PCR reads were re-called with MiXCR into one record per CDR3 protein. The repertoire holds hundreds of thousands of distinct CDR3 sequences, more than 10% seen once, with about 4% in the top ten. The sequenced sample was PBMCs, obtained from the stem cell graft. V is TRBV18 and J is TRBJ2-3, with D maybe TRBD2 (6 bases). The receptor was derived from a human donor who donated a stem cell graft to a child with Fanconi anemia. CDR3 residues: CASSPYGGKDGTQYF. CDR3 DNA: TGTGCCAGCTCACCATACGGGGGTAAGGATGGTACGCAGTATTTT.